These 23 T cell receptor beta chains were all obtained from the same sample, sequenced in a study of T cells in Graves' hyperthyroidism and ophthalmopathy. The TCR beta CDR3 regions underwent amplification using RNA transcripts as the source. A first-round RT-PCR of the TCR CDR3 used the HTBI primer set. MiXCR, applied by TCRdb to the multiplex PCR reads, yields one record per CDR3 protein. The repertoire consists of hundreds of thousands of distinct CDR3 sequences, with approximately 14% occurring once and the leading ten covering 28%. The specimen was blood. Every receptor here comes from a woman aged 18-35 years with Graves' hyperthyroidism that later progressed to Graves' ophthalmopathy.

The CDR3 nucleotides are TGCAGTGCCCGGACAGACCCCAATCAGCCCCAGCATTTT. Residues: CSARTDPNQPQHF. The genes are TRBV20-1 and TRBJ1-5; weak D call: TRBD1 (6 bases). The CDR3 consists of 13 residues. The V gene's germline CDR1 is DFQATT and CDR2 SNEGSKA (reference sequence). With 6 bases removed from V and 3 bases from J, the gap between germline ends came to 12 bases.

This rearrangement joins TRBV9 to TRBJ2-7; 7 positions agree with TRBD1. Looked up from germline, CDR1 is SGDLS and CDR2 is YYNGEE. The CDR3 is 12 residues long. The V and J ends lost 0 bases and 7 bases, in that order; junction bases with no gene match: 1. CDR3 sequence (DNA): TGTGCCAGCAGCGTAGGACAGGGTGAGCAGTACTTC. This codes for CASSVGQGEQYF.

This clonotype was seen ten or more times. V usage is TRBV2 and J usage is TRBJ2-1; D gene uncertain. V was shortened by 5 bases and J by 5 bases, with 10 bases between the two germline ends. The CDR3 has 13 amino acids. CDR1 is SNHLY and CDR2 is FYNNEI in the germline V gene. This CDR3 reads CASSRAGDNEQFF. The CDR3, as DNA: TGTGCCAGCAGTAGGGCTGGGGACAATGAGCAGTTCTTC. Full variable domain (outside the CDR3, taken from reference TRBV2 and TRBJ2-1): EPEVTQTPSHQVTQMGQEVILRCVPISNHLYFYWYRQILGQKVEFLVSFYNNEISEKSEIFDDQFSVERPDGSNFTLKIRSTKLEDSAMYFCASSRAGDNEQFFGPGTRLTVL.

This clonotype was counted ten times or more. The V gene is TRBV6-1, the J gene TRBJ2-7; 9 bases agree with TRBD1. Germline V lookup: CDR1 MNHNS, CDR2 SASEGT. This CDR3 comprises 14 residues. Losses at the gene ends were 7 bases for V and 3 bases for J; bases not matched to a gene: 7. The CDR3 protein is CASNEQGADYEQYF. CDR3 nucleotide sequence: TGTGCCAGCAACGAACAGGGGGCGGACTACGAGCAGTACTTC.

In this sample, this clonotype turned up many times. The rearrangement joins TRBV5-1 to TRBJ2-5; weak D call: TRBD1 (6 bases). Germline-derived CDR1 and CDR2 are SGHRS and YFSETQ. V was trimmed by 4 bases and J by 4 bases, leaving 14 bases between them. CDR3 length: 14 residues. CDR3 bases: TGCGCCAGCAGCCCCTTTCGAGGGGGAGAGACCCAGTACTTC. Residues: CASSPFRGGETQYF.

The chain carries TRBV19 and TRBJ1-1, with D perhaps TRBD1 (5 bases). V was pared by 10 bases and J by 1 base, with 10 bases between. Germline V gene sequence: CDR1 LNHDA, CDR2 SQIVND (reference sequence). The CDR3 extends over 12 amino acids. CDR3 protein: CATGLRNTEAFF. In DNA form, the CDR3 reads TGTGCCACGGGACTCCGGAACACTGAAGCTTTCTTT.

This clonotype has at least ten counts. The chain couples TRBV29-1 to TRBJ2-2; the D gene could be TRBD1 or TRBD2 (5 bases each). Trimming removed 7 bases at V and 4 bases at J, with 16 bases between. Germline CDR1 and CDR2: SQVTM and ANQGSEA. CDR3 length equals 14 residues. CDR3 DNA: TGCAGCGCCTCCTATGGGGACCTCACCGGGGAGCTGTTTTTT. Its translation is CSASYGDLTGELFF.

V is TRBV6-1 and J is TRBJ2-3; 7 bases are a match to TRBD2. This CDR3 region has 17 residues. V was clipped by 6 bases and J by 2 bases; unmatched bases: 14. Germline V gene sequence: CDR1 MNHNS, CDR2 SASEGT. CDR3 residues: CASSLTGTTAITDTQYF. The CDR3 DNA reads TGTGCCAGCAGCCTTACTGGGACTACAGCAATCACAGATACGCAGTATTTT.

The chain employs TRBV5-4 and TRBJ2-5; no definite D call. Trimming left V 3 bases short and J 4 bases short, with 7 bases between. There are 12 residues in the CDR3. The germline V gene encodes CDR1 SGHNT and CDR2 YYREEE (reference sequence). CDR3 coding DNA: TGTGCCAGCAGCTACATCACAGAGACCCAGTACTTC. As protein: CASSYITETQYF.

This chain joins TRBV19 and TRBJ2-1, with TRBD2 matching over 10 bases. The V and J ends lost 10 bases and 2 bases, in that order; junction bases with no gene match: 5. The CDR3 loop spans 14 amino acids. CDR1 and CDR2 (germline): LNHDA, SQIVND (reference sequence). In DNA, the CDR3 is TGTGCCACACAAGCGGGAGGGACCTACAATGAGCAGTTCTTC. It encodes CATQAGGTYNEQFF.

As for this clonotype: This may be a read error: a much more frequent sequence differs by one nucleotide. The gene calls are TRBV2 and TRBJ2-3; a possible D gene is TRBD1 (6 bases). Germline V gene lookup returns CDR1 SNHLY and CDR2 FYNNEI. The CDR3 spans 14 residues. The CDR3 DNA sequence: TGTACCAGCAGTGCTGGACAGTTCACAGATACGCAGTATTTT. It is translated as CTSSAGQFTDTQYF.

This clonotype appeared many times. The V gene is TRBV7-3, the J gene TRBJ2-1, with TRBD2 identical over 10 bases. Germline V gene lookup returns CDR1 SGHTA and CDR2 FQGTGA. The CDR3 sequence is 15 residues long. V trimming: 5 bases; J trimming: 5 bases; junction bases outside the gene matches: 6. The CDR3 sequence: CASSVILAGHNEQFF. CDR3 DNA sequence: TGTGCCAGCAGCGTTATACTAGCGGGACACAATGAGCAGTTCTTC.

The chain carries TRBV30 and TRBJ2-7; 7 bases match TRBD2. Unmatched junction bases numbered 3, after V lost 1 base and J lost 3 bases. Germline V CDR1 and CDR2: GTSNPN, SVGIG (reference sequence). The CDR3 covers 13 residues. The CDR3 is CAWSGLAVYEQYF. The CDR3 DNA is TGTGCCTGGAGTGGACTAGCAGTCTACGAGCAGTACTTC.

At least ten counts were recorded for this clonotype. V gene TRBV6-2 or TRBV6-3 combines with J gene TRBJ2-2; 12 nucleotides line up with TRBD1. The CDR3 sequence is 13 residues long. Germline CDR1 MNHEY, CDR2 SVGEGT. V lost 11 bases, J lost 6 bases, and 4 bases stayed unmatched. CDR3 in amino acids: CAAGQGASGELFF. In DNA, the CDR3 is TGTGCCGCGGGACAGGGGGCATCCGGGGAGCTGTTTTTT.

This clonotype has at least ten counts. The gene calls are TRBV28 and TRBJ1-5, with D uncertain. Germline CDR1 and CDR2: MDHEN and SYDVKM. V shed 1 base and J shed 1 base, with 11 bases lying between them. The CDR3 is 16 residues long. CDR3 region: CASSLYRRESNQPQHF. CDR3 coding DNA: TGTGCCAGCAGTTTATACCGGAGGGAAAGCAATCAGCCCCAGCATTTT.

In this sample, this clonotype turned up many times. The rearrangement links TRBV20-1 to TRBJ2-5; 9 bases fit TRBD2. V gave up 0 bases and J gave up 7 bases; unmatched junction bases: 18. The CDR3 loop spans 18 amino acids. Germline V lookup: CDR1 DFQATT, CDR2 SNEGSKA (reference sequence). The CDR3 here is CSARDQALAGQSFGTQYF. As DNA, the CDR3 is TGCAGTGCTAGAGATCAGGCCCTAGCGGGGCAGAGTTTTGGGACCCAGTACTTC.

To note about this clonotype: This may come from a read error, since a much larger clone is one base off. This chain joins TRBV4-3 and TRBJ2-1; D gene ambiguous. Germline V gene data show CDR1 as LGHNA and CDR2 as YSLEER. The CDR3 length is 15 residues. CDR3 in DNA: TGCGCCAGCAGCCAAGGGGAAAGCTCCTACAAGGAGCAGTTCTTC. This codes for CASSQGESSYKEQFF.

The rearrangement uses TRBV4-2 and TRBJ2-5; D remains ambiguous. V lost 1 base, J lost 5 bases, and 14 bases lay in between. The CDR3 consists of 15 residues. Germline CDR1 and CDR2: LGHNA and YNFKEQ. The chain's CDR3 is CASSQGTTVGETQYF. The CDR3 DNA reads as TGTGCCAGCAGCCAAGGAACTACAGTCGGTGAGACCCAGTACTTC.

This sequence joins TRBV9 and TRBJ2-1; 12 bases match TRBD2. CDR1 SGDLS and CDR2 YYNGEE come from the germline V gene. Trimming at V came to 3 bases and at J to 3 bases, leaving 4 bases not matched to a gene. The CDR3 has 16 residues. CDR3 coding DNA: TGTGCCAGCAGCGGGAAACTAGCGGGAGGCTACAATGAGCAGTTCTTC. This encodes CASSGKLAGGYNEQFF.

A few counts support this clonotype. One end of the junction varies from germline; a read error may be responsible. The chain combines TRBV19 with TRBJ1-1; the match to TRBD1 covers 11 bases. The CDR3 totals 16 residues. Per germline, CDR1 LNHDA and CDR2 SQIVND (reference sequence). The CDR3: CTSSIAGTGGWAAAFF. DNA for the CDR3: TGTACCAGTAGTATAGCCGGGACAGGGGGATGGGCTGCGGCTTTCTTT.

In this sample, this clonotype turned up a few times. CDR3 amino acids: CASSFGWGQNTEAFF. In DNA form, the CDR3 reads TGTGCCAGCAGTTTTGGATGGGGACAGAACACTGAAGCTTTCTTT. V usage is TRBV28 and J usage is TRBJ1-1; maybe TRBD1 (6 bases). This CDR3 comprises 15 residues. Looked up from germline, CDR1 is MDHEN and CDR2 is SYDVKM. Deletions cut 3 bases from V and 1 base from J, with 12 bases between. Complete variable domain (other parts from reference TRBV28 and TRBJ1-1): DVKVTQSSRYLVKRTGEKVFLECVQDMDHENMFWYRQDPGLGLRLIYFSYDVKMKEKGDIPEGYSVSREKKERFSLILESASTNQTSMYLCASSFGWGQNTEAFFGQGTRLTVV.

This clonotype appeared many times. The chain is built from TRBV7-9 and TRBJ2-3, with D possibly being TRBD2 (6 bases). Germline V lookup: CDR1 SEHNR, CDR2 FQNEAQ (reference sequence). V was clipped by 10 bases and J by 5 bases, with 16 bases between them. There are 13 residues in the CDR3. The CDR3 region has the DNA TGTGCCACGGGACTTACACCAGGAGATACGCAGTATTTT. Its translation: CATGLTPGDTQYF.

This clonotype was recorded at least ten times. This chain connects TRBV6-1 to TRBJ2-5; weak D call: TRBD2 (7 bases). V was shortened by 8 bases and J by 0 bases, with 22 bases between the two germline ends. The germline V gene has CDR1 MNHNS and CDR2 SASEGT. The CDR3 extends over 17 amino acids. The CDR3 coding sequence is TGTGCCAGCGAACTCGAGGCGGGGGCGGCCAACCAAGAGACCCAGTACTTC. Encoded protein: CASELEAGAANQETQYF.